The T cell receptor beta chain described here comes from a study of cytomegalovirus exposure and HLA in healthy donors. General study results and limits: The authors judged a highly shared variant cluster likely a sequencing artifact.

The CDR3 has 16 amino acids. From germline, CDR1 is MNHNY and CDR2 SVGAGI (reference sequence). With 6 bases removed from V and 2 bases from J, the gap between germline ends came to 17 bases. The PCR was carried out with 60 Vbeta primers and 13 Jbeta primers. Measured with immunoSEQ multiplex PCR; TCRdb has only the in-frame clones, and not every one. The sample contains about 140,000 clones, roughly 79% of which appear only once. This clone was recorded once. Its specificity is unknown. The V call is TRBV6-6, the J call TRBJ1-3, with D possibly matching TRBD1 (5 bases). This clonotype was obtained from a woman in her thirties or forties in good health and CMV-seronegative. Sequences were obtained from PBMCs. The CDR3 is CASRPRQSLPGNTIYF. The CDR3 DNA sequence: TGTGCCAGCAGACCCAGACAGTCTCTTCCTGGAAACACCATATATTTT.